This T cell receptor (beta chain) emerged from a study of long-term antiretroviral therapy in people with HIV (dated by TCRdb to between 2021 and 2022). About the investigation overall: The earliest samples were collected approximately a decade before the 2015 WHO recommendation for immediate ART, a period when ART was typically delayed until CD4 counts fell. Among the approximately 30 participants with HIV, around 10 were female. From 30 to 35 adults with confirmed HIV infection, the cohort provided 150 to 200 cryopreserved PBMC samples, gathered serially across a mean of around 6 years (range 1-12). No cross-contamination during QIAcube processing was shown when test extractions of a monoclonal T-cell line were performed alongside 33 polyclonal samples. A retrospective serial study tested whether changes in peripheral blood TRB repertoire composition and diversity were associated with ART initiation and durable HIV suppression. What the authors observed across the whole study: Owing to limited PBMC availability, only the TCR beta chain was sequenced, without alpha chain pairing. The samples were dated from about 2004 to 2018, and the ART regimens that were used may be less effective than current ART regimens. Because pre-ART samples had limited cell numbers, profiling was done on unsorted PBMC rather than on sorted CD4+ and CD8+ T cells. The repertoire was dominated across all time points by expanded TRB clones identified before ART initiation, although this dominance was seen to fluctuate and to decrease in many PLHIV after ART. Narrower CDR3 length ranges were observed in HIV repertoires than in controls, and an antigen-experienced repertoire with only a slight naive shift after ART was suggested by the network structure. Starting ART was linked to a significant rise in TRB diversity, yet even with long-term ART the diversity remained significantly lower than in transplant donor controls. No data were available on ART adherence, viral resistance or therapy changes, limiting inferences about post-ART repertoire changes.

The immunoSEQ hsTCRB v3.0 assay was used at survey level resolution for TRB variable region sequencing. The target sequencing depth for TRB was about 40,000-55,000 T-cell genomes per sample. An Illumina MiSeq with a v3 150-cycle kit was used to sequence the pooled TRB libraries. The paper's processing steps were these. Repertoire analysis was run in R within a reproducible Nextflow workflow that covered QC, data transformation and analysis. Custom analyses were implemented in LymphoSeq2, an R package for AIRR-Seq data exploration. Four samples that yielded fewer than 5000 total TRB sequences were excluded, so that under 200 HIV repertoires were analyzed. Of the 188 retained HIV repertoires, about 60 were collected before and more than 120 after ART initiation. Repertoires were downsampled to 5000 TRB nucleotide sequences, with summary statistics averaged over 100 downsampling iterations. The analysis kept only TRB sequences whose CDR3 regions were at least seven amino acids long. Diversity was assessed using a clonality score derived from Shannon entropy and using the Gini coefficient. Repertoire networks linked the top 5000 CDR3 amino acid sequences whenever two sequences differed by an edit distance of one. For TRB CDR3 amino acid sequences, antigen specificity groups and MHC restriction were predicted with GLIPH2. To flag known associations with CMV, EBV, HIV or tissue antigens, CDR3 amino acid sequences were compared against VDJdb and McPAS-TCR. Pre-ART, post-ART and control groups were compared with Wilcoxon signed-rank tests and Holm-Bonferroni correction. The table was pulled from immuneACCESS by TCRdb, which kept in-frame rearrangements only. Such tables lose some clones; where checked, under half of the loss comes from unresolved V genes, and the rest has no known cause. V, J and clone size are taken as reported in that table, and D and trimming were inferred from the DNA itself. The sample yields about 39,000 clones; approximately 89% were counted once. The leading ten clones occupy about 6% of the sample.

As encoded in the germline V gene (reference sequence), CDR1 is SSHAT while CDR2 is FNYEAQ. From the cysteine through the phenylalanine, the CDR3 covers 16 amino acids. The read is trimmed to its CDR3 DNA, 48 bases read in frame from base 1. This clone has a handful of counts. There is no known antigen for this receptor. At one boundary the junction diverges from the germline segment, which might be a read error. Inclusion was restricted to participants for whom at least one PBMC sample before ART initiation and at least two post-ART samples were available. Treatment was received in the United States of America by all participants with HIV. Before DNA extraction, cryopreserved samples containing roughly 0.9-10 million PBMC were thawed and washed. At the time of the earliest PBMC sample for each participant with HIV, ages ranged from about 23 to 60 years. PBMC samples were contributed by each participant from 1-4 timepoints before ART initiation and 2-8 timepoints after ART initiation, with a median of 7 samples. Serial HIV viral load, CD4+ T-cell count, ART history and demographic data were obtained for every participant. Using a Qiagen kit on a QIAcube, genomic DNA was extracted from unsorted PBMC, with samples processed in batches of 12.

The receptor was derived from a woman aged 50 to 60 with HIV. This chain joins TRBV7-7 to TRBJ2-7; 14 nucleotides in the junction match TRBD2. Sequenced here: unsorted PBMCs, sampled 3.1 years after starting antiretroviral therapy. The CDR3 reads CASSPGGLAGVYEQYF. The DNA sequence is TGTGCTAGCAGCCCGGGGGGACTAGCGGGGGTCTACGAGCAGTACTTC.